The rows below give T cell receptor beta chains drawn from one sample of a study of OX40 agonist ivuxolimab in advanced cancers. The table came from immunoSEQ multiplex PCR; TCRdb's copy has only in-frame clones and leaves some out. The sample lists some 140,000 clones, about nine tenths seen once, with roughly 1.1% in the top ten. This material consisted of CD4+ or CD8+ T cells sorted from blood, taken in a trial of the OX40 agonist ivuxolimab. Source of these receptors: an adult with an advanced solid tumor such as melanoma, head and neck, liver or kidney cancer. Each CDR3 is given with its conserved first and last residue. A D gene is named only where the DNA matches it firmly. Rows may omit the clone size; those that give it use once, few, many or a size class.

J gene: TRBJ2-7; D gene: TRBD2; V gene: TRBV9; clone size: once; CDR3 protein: CASSPHWTSGGFYEQYF; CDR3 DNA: TGTGCCAGCAGCCCCCACTGGACTAGCGGGGGTTTCTACGAGCAGTACTTC
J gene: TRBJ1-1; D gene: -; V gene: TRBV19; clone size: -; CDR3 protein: CASSITGAEAFF; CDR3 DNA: TGTGCCAGTAGTATTACGGGGGCTGAAGCTTTCTTT
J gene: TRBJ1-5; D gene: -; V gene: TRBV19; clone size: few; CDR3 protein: CASSSPGPAGLGNQPQHF; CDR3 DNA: TGTGCCAGTAGTTCCCCCGGTCCGGCAGGGCTAGGCAATCAGCCCCAGCATTTT
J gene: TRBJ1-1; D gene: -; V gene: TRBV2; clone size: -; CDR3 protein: CASSEAPEYTEAFF; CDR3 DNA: TGTGCCAGCAGTGAAGCGCCCGAATACACTGAAGCTTTCTTT
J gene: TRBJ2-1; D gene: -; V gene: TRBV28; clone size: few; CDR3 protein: CASSTRGPKSYNEQFF; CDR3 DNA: TGTGCCAGCAGTACTAGAGGGCCTAAGTCCTACAATGAGCAGTTCTTC
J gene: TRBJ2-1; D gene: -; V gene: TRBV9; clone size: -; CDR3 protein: CASSSTGRSKRNEQFF; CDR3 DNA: TGTGCCAGCAGTTCCACCGGACGTTCAAAAAGGAATGAGCAGTTCTTC
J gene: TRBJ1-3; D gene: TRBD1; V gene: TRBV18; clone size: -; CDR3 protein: CASSPGQAGSGNTIYF; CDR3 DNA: TGTGCCAGCTCACCCGGACAGGCGGGGTCTGGAAACACCATATATTTT
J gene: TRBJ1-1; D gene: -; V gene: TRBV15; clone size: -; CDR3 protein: CATSRDVGTPEAFF; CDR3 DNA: TGTGCCACCAGCAGAGATGTAGGGACCCCTGAAGCTTTCTTT
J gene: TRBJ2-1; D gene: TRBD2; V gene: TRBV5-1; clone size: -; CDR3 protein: CASKWLAGGNEQFF; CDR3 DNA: TGCGCCAGCAAGTGGCTAGCGGGAGGGAATGAGCAGTTCTTC
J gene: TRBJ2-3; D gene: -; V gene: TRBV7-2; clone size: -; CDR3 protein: CASSLGGHAQYF; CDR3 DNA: TGTGCCAGCAGCTTAGGTGGACATGCGCAGTATTTT
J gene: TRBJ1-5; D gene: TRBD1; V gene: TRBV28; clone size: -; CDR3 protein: CASRNDREFIQPQHF; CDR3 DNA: TGTGCCAGCAGGAACGACAGGGAATTCATTCAGCCCCAGCATTTT
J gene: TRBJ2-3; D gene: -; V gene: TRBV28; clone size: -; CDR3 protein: CASSPPSPTVTDTQYF; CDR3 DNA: TGTGCCAGCAGTCCGCCCTCCCCCACGGTCACAGATACGCAGTATTTT
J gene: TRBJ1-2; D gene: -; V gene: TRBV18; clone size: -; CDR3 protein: CASSPDSIYGYTF; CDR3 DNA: TGTGCCAGCTCACCAGACAGTATCTATGGCTACACCTTC
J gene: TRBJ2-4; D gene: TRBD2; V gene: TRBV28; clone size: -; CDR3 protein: CASSPSGSKAKNIQYF; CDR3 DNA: TGTGCCAGCAGCCCTAGCGGGAGTAAGGCCAAAAACATTCAGTACTTC
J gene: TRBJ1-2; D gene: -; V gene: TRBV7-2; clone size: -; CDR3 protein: CASSQQTGSPGYTF; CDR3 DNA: TGTGCCAGCAGCCAACAGACGGGGTCGCCTGGCTACACCTTC
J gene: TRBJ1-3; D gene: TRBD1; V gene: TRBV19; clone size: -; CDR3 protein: CASTPDRGKANTIYF; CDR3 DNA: TGTGCCAGTACCCCGGACAGGGGGAAGGCAAACACCATATATTTT
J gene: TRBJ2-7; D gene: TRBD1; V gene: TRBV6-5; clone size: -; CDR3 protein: CASSSSLTGLNEQYF; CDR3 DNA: TGTGCCAGCAGTTCCTCGCTGACAGGGTTAAACGAGCAGTACTTC
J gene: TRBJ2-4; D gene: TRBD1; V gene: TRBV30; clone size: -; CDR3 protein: CAWSVRQGASYAKNIQYF; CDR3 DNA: TGTGCCTGGAGTGTCCGACAGGGGGCATCTTACGCCAAAAACATTCAGTACTTC
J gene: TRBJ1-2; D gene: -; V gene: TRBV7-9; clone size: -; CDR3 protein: CASSLATGGGYGYTF; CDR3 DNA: TGTGCCAGCAGCTTAGCAACGGGGGGCGGCTATGGCTACACCTTC
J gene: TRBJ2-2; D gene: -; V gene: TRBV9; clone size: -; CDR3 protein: CASSVEFTGELFF; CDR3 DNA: TGTGCCAGCAGCGTAGAATTTACCGGGGAGCTGTTTTTT
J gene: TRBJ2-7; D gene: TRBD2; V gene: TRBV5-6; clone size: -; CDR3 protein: CASSWTRGVAGEYEQYF; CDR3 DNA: TGTGCCAGCAGCTGGACTAGGGGGGTAGCGGGAGAGTACGAGCAGTACTTC
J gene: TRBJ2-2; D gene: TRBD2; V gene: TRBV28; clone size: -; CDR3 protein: CASTRTSGKNTGELFF; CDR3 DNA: TGTGCCAGCACCAGGACTAGCGGAAAGAACACCGGGGAGCTGTTTTTT
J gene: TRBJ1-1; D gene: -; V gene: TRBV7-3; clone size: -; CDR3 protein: CASSRAGTLLNTEAFF; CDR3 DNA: TGTGCCAGCAGCAGGGCAGGGACCCTCCTGAACACTGAAGCTTTCTTT
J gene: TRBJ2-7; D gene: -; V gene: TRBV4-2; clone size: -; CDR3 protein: CASSQGAGDEQYF; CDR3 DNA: TGTGCCAGCAGCCAAGGGGCAGGGGACGAGCAGTACTTC
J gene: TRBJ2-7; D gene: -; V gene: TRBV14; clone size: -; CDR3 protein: CASSLPQGAGPYEQYF; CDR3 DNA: TGTGCCAGCAGCCTTCCACAGGGAGCTGGACCCTACGAGCAGTACTTC
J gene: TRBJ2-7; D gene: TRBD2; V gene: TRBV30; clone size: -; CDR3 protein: CASLAGGRYEQYF; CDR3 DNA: TGTGCCTCCCTAGCGGGAGGTCGTTACGAGCAGTACTTC
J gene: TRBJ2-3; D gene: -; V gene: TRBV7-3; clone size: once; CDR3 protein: CASSLVGADTQYF; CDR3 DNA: TGTGCCAGCAGCTTAGTCGGGGCAGATACGCAGTATTTT
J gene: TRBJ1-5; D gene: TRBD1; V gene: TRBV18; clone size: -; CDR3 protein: CASSQEVPGGFNQPQHF; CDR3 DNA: TGTGCCAGCTCACAAGAAGTGCCAGGGGGCTTCAATCAGCCCCAGCATTTT
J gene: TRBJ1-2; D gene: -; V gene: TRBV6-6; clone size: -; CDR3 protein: CASSIRGDYGYTF; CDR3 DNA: TGTGCCAGCAGTATCAGGGGCGACTATGGCTACACCTTC
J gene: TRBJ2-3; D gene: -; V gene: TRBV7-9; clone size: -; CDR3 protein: CASSLSAGITSSTDTQYF; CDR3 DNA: TGTGCCAGCAGCTTAAGTGCGGGGATAACTTCTAGCACAGATACGCAGTATTTT
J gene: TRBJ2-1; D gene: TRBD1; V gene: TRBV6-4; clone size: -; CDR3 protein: CASSDPDRGSYNEQFF; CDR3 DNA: TGTGCCAGCAGTGACCCCGACAGGGGCTCCTACAATGAGCAGTTCTTC
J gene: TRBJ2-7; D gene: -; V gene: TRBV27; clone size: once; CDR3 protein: CASSFSHEQYF; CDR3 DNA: TGTGCCAGCAGTTTCTCCCACGAGCAGTACTTC
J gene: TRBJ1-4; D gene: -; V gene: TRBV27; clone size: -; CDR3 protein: CASRRAPNEKLFF; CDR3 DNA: TGTGCCAGCAGGAGGGCCCCTAATGAAAAACTGTTTTTT
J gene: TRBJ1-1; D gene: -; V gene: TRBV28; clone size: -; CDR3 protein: CASSPPLGGFAEAFF; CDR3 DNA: TGTGCCAGCAGTCCCCCCCTCGGCGGTTTCGCTGAAGCTTTCTTT
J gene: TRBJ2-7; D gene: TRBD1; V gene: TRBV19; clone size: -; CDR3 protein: CASSLWTGGVYEQYF; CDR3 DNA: TGTGCCAGTAGTCTCTGGACAGGGGGGGTCTACGAGCAGTACTTC
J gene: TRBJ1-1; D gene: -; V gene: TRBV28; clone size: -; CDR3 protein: CASSLTRNTEAFF; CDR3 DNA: TGTGCCAGCAGTCTAACGAGGAACACTGAAGCTTTCTTT
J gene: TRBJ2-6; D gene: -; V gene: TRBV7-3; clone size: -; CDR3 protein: CASRRPGDESGANVLTF; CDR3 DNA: TGTGCCAGCAGAAGGCCAGGGGACGAGTCTGGGGCCAACGTCCTGACTTTC
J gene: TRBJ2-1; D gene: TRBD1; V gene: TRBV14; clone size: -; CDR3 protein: CASSPHSGQGKNNEQFF; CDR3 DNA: TGTGCCAGCAGCCCCCACTCGGGACAGGGCAAAAACAATGAGCAGTTCTTC
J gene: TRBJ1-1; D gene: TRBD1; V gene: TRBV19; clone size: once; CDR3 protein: CASSVGQGNTEAFF; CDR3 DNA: TGTGCCAGTAGTGTGGGACAGGGGAACACTGAAGCTTTCTTT
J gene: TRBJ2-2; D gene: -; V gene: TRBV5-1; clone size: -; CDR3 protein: CASSFAGSPTGELFF; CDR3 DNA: TGCGCCAGCAGCTTTGCGGGGAGCCCCACCGGGGAGCTGTTTTTT
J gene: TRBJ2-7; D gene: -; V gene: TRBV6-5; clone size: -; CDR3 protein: CASSYGGTSYEQYF; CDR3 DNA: TGTGCCAGCAGTTACGGGGGCACCTCCTACGAGCAGTACTTC
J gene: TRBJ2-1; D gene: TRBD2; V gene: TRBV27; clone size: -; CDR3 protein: CASSLGGLAGDEQFF; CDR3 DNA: TGTGCCAGCAGTTTAGGGGGACTAGCGGGAGATGAGCAGTTCTTC
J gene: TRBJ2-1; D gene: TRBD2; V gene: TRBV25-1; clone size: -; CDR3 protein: CASSDLREGLNEQFF; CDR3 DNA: TGTGCCAGCAGTGACTTGAGGGAGGGCCTCAATGAGCAGTTCTTC
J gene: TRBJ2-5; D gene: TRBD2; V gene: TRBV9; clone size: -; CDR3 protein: CASSPSVLAGHQETQYF; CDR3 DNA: TGTGCCAGCAGCCCCTCGGTCCTAGCGGGGCACCAAGAGACCCAGTACTTC
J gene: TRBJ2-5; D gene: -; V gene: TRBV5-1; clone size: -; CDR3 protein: CASSLEGGRETQYF; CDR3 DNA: TGCGCCAGCAGCCTAGAAGGGGGTAGGGAGACCCAGTACTTC
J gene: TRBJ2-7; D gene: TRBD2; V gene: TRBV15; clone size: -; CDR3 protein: CATSPSGGGAYEQYF; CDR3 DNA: TGTGCCACCAGCCCCTCGGGGGGAGGCGCGTACGAGCAGTACTTC
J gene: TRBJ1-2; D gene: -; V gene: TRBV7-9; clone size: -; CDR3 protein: CASSGETYGYTF; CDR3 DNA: TGTGCCAGCAGCGGAGAAACCTATGGCTACACCTTC
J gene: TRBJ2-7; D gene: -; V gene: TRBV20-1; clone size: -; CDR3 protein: CSARDVYEQYF; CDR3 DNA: TGCAGTGCTAGAGATGTGTACGAGCAGTACTTC
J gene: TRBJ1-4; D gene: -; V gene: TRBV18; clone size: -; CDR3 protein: CASSQRRNEKLFF; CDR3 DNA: TGTGCCAGCTCACAACGGCGTAATGAAAAACTGTTTTTT